This TCR beta chain was profiled in a study of cytomegalovirus exposure and HLA in healthy donors. The study's findings and limits: It was about 180 TCR beta chains that were listed as cytomegalovirus-associated.

PCR amplification relied on 60 Vbeta primers (plus 13 Jbeta primers). The method was immunoSEQ multiplex PCR; TCRdb's version includes in-frame clones alone and lacks a portion of them. The repertoire holds 90,000 to 110,000 clones, with around 77% as singletons. The germline V gene has CDR1 WSHSY and CDR2 SAAADI. The CDR3 is 15 amino acids. V was clipped by 0 bases and J by 0 bases, with 6 bases between them. Points on this clone: Its antigen is undetermined.

Sampled while nominally healthy, donors likely had unrecorded immune exposures. This receptor was taken from a woman aged 40 to 49 in good health and CMV-seropositive. The J gene is TRBJ1-3, the V gene TRBV10-2; the D is unclear. The sequencing sample was made of PBMCs. DNA of the CDR3: TGCGCCAGCAGTGAGTCTAGATCCTCTGGAAACACCATATATTTT. This codes for CASSESRSSGNTIYF.